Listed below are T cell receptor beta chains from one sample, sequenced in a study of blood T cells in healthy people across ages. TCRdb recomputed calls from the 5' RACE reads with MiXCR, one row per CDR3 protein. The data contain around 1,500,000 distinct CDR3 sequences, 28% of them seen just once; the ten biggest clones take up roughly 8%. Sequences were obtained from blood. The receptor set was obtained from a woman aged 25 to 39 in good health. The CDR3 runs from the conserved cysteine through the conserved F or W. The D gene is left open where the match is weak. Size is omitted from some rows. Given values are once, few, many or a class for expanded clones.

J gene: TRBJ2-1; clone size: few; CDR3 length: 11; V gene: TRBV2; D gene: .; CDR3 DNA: TGTGCCAGCAGCGGGGAGTATGAGCAGTTCTTC; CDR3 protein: CASSGEYEQFF
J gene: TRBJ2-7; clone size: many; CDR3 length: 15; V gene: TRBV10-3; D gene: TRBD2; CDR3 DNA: TGTGCCATCAGTGATAGACTAGCGGGAGTGGGCGAGCAGTACTTC; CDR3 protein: CAISDRLAGVGEQYF
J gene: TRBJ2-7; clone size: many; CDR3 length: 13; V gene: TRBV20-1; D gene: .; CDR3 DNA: TGCAGTGCTAGTCAAAGGGCCGGTCGCGAGCAGTACTTC; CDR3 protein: CSASQRAGREQYF
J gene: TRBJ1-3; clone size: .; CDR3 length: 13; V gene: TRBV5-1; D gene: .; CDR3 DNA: TGCGCCAGCAAAGAGGGACCCGGAAACACCATATATTTT; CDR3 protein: CASKEGPGNTIYF
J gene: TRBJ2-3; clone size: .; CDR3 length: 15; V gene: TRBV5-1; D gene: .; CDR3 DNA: TGCGCCAGCAGCTTGTCCCCCCTCGGCACAGATACGCAGTATTTT; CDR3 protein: CASSLSPLGTDTQYF
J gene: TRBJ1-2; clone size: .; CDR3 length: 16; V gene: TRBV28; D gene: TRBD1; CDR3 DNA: TGTGCCAGCCGCCCCGGGACAGGGGATTTCTTCTATGGCTACACCTTC; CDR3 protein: CASRPGTGDFFYGYTF
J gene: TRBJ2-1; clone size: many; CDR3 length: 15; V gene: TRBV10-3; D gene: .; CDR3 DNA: TGTGCCATCAGTGAACGGCTAGCGAACGACAGTGAGCAGTTCTTC; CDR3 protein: CAISERLANDSEQFF
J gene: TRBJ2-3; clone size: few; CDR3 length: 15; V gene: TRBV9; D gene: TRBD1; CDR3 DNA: TGTGCCAGCAGCGCCCGGGACAGGGACGCAGATACGCAGTATTTT; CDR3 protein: CASSARDRDADTQYF
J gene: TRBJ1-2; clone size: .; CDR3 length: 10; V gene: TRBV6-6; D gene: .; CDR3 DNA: TGTGCCAGCTCCGGAGATGGCTACACCTTC; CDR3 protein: CASSGDGYTF
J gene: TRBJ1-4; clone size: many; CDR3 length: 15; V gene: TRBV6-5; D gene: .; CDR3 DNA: TGTGCCAGCAGTTACGGTCTCGCAACTAATGAAAAACTGTTTTTT; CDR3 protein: CASSYGLATNEKLFF
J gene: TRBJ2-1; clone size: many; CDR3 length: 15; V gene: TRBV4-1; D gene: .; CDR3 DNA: TGCGCCAGCAGCCGTCGGGACGGCGTATACAATGAGCAGTTCTTC; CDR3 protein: CASSRRDGVYNEQFF
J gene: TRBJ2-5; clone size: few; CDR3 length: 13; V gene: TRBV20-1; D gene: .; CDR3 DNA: TGCAGTGCTAGTATGTCTCGGCGCCCTGGGCAGTACTTC; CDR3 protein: CSASMSRRPGQYF
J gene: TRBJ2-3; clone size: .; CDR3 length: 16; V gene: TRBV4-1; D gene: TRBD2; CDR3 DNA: TGCGCCAGCAGCCAGATGGGGGGGGTACCAACAGATACGCAGTATTTT; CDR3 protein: CASSQMGGVPTDTQYF
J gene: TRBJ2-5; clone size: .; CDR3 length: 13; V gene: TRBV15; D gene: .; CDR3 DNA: TGTGCCACCTTGGGGGACTCCCAAGAGACCCAGTACTTC; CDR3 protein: CATLGDSQETQYF
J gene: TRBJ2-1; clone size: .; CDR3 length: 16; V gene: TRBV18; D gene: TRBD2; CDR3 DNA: TGTGCCAGCTCGCCCCGAAGCGGGGGGCGGTACAATGAGCAGTTCTTC; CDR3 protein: CASSPRSGGRYNEQFF
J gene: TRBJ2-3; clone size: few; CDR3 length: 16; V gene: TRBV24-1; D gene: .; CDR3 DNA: TGTGCCACCAGTGATGGTAGGGGTGGGAGCACAGATACGCAGTATTTT; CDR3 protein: CATSDGRGGSTDTQYF
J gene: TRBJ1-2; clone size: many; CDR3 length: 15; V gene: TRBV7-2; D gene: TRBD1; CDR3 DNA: TGTGCCAGCAGCTCAGGGATGGGACAGCTATATGGCTACACCTTC; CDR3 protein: CASSSGMGQLYGYTF
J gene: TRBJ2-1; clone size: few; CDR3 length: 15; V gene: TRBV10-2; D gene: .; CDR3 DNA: TGCGCCAGCAGTGATGGCAGATCCCGTCCCCATGAGCAGTTCTTC; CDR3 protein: CASSDGRSRPHEQFF
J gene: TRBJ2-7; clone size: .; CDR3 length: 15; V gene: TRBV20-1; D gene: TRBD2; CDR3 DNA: TGCAGTGCTAGAGAGGCAGCGGGGGTTACCTACGAGCAGTACTTC; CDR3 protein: CSAREAAGVTYEQYF
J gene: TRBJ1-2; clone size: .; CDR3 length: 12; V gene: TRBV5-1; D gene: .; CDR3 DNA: TGCGCCAGCAGCTTTGGGCAGTATGACTACACCTTC; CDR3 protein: CASSFGQYDYTF